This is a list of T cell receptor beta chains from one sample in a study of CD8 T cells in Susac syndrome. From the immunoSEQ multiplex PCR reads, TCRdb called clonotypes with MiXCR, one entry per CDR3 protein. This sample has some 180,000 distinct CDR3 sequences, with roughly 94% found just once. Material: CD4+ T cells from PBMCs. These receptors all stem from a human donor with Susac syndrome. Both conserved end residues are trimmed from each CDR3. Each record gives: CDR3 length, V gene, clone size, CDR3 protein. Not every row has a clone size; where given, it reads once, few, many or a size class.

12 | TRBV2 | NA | ASNGRTSNQPQH
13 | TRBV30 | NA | AWSNGAGYNQPQH
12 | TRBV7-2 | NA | ASSLGIGTDTQY
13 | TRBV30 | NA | AWERALNSYNEQF
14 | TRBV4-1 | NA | ASSQDRQTYQETQY
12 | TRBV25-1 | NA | ASSELVQPEKLF
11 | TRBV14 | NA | ASSLNSIHEQY
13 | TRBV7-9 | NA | ASSQMRMGTDTQY
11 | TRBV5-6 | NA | ASSLYRIREQY
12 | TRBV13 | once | ASSLSQGRNEQF
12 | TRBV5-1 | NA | ASSYTGTGREAF
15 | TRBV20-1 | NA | SARRYQGTGYGTEAF
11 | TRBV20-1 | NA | SAMTGYNQPQH
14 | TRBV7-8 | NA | ASSLTTGDRQETQY
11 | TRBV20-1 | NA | SVEGEATNEQF
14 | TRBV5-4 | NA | ASSPYTGRTNQPQH
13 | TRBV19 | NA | ASRRDRGPEDTQY
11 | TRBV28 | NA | ASSMSPNYGYT
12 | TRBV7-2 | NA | ASSPGWDTGELF
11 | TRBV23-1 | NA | ASSLRIQETQY
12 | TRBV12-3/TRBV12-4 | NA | ASSLVGGPYEQY
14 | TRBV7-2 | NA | ASSSFPRANTGELF
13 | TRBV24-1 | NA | ATSDRGTPTDTQY
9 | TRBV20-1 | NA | SARYGPEQF
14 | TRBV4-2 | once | ASSQETNTNTGELF
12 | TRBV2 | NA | ASSDYTRSGELF
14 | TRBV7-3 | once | ASSLLGQGGNSPLH
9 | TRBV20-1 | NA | SAREYTEAF
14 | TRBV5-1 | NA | ASSLSGVASQETQY
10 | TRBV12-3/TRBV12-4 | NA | ASSPPRAKLF
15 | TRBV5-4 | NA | ASSLVPGQGFAGELF
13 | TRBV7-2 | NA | ASSLIGVLNTEAF
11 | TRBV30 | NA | AWSVSRSGEQY
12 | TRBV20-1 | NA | SARGERWVDEQF
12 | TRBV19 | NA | ASSVDRGSYEQY
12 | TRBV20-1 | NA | SATNDRENTEAF
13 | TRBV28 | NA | ASSRQQASNQPQH
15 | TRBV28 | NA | ASSLYPPGQGTYEQY
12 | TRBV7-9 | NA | ASSAGYDNEKLF
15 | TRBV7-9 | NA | ASSGGRSGTRQETQH
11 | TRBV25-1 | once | ASSEYITEGYT